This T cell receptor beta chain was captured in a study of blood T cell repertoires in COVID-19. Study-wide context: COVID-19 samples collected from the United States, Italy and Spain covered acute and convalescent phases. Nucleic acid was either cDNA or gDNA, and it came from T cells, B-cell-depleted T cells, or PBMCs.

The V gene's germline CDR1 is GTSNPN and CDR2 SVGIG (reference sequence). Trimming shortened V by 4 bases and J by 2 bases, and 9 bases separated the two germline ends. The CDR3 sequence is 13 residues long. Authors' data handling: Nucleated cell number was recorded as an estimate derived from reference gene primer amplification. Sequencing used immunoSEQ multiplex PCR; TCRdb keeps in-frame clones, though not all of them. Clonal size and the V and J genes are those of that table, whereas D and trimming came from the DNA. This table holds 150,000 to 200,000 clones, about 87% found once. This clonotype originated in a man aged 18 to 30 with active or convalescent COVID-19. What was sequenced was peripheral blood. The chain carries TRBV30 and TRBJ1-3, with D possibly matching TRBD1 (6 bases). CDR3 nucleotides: TGTGCCTGGACAGGGGTCCCTGGAAACACCATATATTTT. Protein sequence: CAWTGVPGNTIYF.